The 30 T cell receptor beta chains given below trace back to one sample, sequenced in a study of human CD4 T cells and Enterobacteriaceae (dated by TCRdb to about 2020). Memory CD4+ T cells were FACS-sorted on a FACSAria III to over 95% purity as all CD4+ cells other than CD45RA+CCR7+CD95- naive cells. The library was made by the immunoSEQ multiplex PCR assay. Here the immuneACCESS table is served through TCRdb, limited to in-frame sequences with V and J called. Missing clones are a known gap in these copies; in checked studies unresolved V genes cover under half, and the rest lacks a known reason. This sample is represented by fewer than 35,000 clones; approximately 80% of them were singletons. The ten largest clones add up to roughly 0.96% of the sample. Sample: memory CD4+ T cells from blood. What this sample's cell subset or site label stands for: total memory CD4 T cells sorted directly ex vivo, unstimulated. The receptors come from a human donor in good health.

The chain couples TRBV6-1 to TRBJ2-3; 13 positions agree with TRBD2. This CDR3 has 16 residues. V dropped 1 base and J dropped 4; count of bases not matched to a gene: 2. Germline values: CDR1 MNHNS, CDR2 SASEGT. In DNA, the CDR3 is TGTGCCAGCAGTGAAGGGACTAGCGGGAGAGCAGATACGCAGTATTTT. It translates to CASSEGTSGRADTQYF.

CDR3 sequence: CASGPRRPSGANVLTF. The CDR3 DNA follows: TGTGCCAGCGGCCCCCGCCGACCCTCGGGGGCCAACGTCCTGACTTTC. V and J are TRBV13 and TRBJ2-6, with D uncertain. Per the germline V gene, CDR1 is PRHDT and CDR2 is FYEKMQ (reference sequence). The V end was cut by 8 bases, the J end by 4 bases, with 18 bases between. CDR3 size: 16 residues.

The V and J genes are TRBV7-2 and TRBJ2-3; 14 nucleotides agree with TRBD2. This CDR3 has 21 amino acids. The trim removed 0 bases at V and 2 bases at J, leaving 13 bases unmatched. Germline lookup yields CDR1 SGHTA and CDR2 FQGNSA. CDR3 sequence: CASSLAQYGLAGGRDTDTQYF. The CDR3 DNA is TGTGCCAGCAGCTTAGCCCAATACGGACTAGCGGGGGGCCGTGACACAGATACGCAGTATTTT.

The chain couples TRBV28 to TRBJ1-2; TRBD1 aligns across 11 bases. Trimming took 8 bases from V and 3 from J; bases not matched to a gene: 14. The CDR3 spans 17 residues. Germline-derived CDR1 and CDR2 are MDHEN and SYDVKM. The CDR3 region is CASANVRTGGRDYGYTF. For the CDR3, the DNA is TGTGCCAGCGCAAATGTAAGGACAGGGGGCCGGGACTATGGCTACACCTTC.

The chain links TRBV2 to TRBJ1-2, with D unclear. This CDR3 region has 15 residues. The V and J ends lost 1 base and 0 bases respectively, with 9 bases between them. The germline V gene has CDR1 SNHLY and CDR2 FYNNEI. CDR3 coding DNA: TGTGCCAGCAGTGAAGACGGATTTCCTAACTATGGCTACACCTTC. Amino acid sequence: CASSEDGFPNYGYTF.

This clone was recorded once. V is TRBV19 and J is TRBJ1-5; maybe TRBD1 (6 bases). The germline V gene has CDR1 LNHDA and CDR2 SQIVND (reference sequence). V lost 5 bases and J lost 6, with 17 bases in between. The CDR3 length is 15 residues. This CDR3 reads CASSETQGLGQPQHF. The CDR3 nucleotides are TGTGCCAGTAGTGAAACACAGGGTTTAGGTCAGCCCCAGCATTTT.

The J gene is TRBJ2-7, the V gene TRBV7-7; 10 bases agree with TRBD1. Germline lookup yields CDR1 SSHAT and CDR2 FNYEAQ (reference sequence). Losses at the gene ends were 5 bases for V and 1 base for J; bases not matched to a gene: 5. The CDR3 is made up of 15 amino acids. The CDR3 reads CASSPGQGVSYEQYF. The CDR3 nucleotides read TGTGCCAGCAGCCCTGGACAGGGGGTTTCCTACGAGCAGTACTTC.

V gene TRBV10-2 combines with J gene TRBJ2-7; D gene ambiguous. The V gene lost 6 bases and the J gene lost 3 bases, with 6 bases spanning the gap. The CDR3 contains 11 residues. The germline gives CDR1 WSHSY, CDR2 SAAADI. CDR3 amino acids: CASRNNYEQYF. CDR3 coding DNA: TGCGCCAGCAGGAATAACTACGAGCAGTACTTC.

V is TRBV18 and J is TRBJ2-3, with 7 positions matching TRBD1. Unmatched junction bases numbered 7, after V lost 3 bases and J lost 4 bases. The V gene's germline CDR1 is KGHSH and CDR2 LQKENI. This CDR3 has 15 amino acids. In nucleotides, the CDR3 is TGTGCCAGCTCACCGGGAGAGGGGGCTGCAGATACGCAGTATTTT. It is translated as CASSPGEGAADTQYF.

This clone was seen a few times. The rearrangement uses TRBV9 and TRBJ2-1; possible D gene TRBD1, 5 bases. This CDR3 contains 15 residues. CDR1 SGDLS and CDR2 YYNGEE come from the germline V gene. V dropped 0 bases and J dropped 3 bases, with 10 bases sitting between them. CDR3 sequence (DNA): TGTGCCAGCAGCGTAGGGGCGACAGTCTACAATGAGCAGTTCTTC. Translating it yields CASSVGATVYNEQFF.

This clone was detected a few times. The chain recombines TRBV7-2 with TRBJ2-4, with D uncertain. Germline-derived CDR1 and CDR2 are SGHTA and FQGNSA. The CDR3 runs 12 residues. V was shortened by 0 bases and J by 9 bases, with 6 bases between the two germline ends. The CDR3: CASSLASAIQYF. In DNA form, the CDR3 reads TGTGCCAGCAGCTTAGCTTCCGCCATTCAGTACTTC.

In DNA, the CDR3 is TGTGCCAGCAGTTACTCAAGAGTAAAAAACATTCAGTACTTC. Protein product: CASSYSRVKNIQYF. The chain employs TRBV6-5 and TRBJ2-4; D is ambiguous. Trimming removed 0 bases at V and 4 bases at J, with 7 bases between. The CDR3 totals 14 residues. Germline loops: CDR1 MNHEY, CDR2 SVGAGI.

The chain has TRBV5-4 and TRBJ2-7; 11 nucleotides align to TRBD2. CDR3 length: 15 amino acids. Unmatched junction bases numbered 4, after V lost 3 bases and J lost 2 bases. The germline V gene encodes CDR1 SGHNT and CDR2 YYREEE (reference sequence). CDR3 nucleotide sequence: TGTGCCAGCAGCTCGACTAGCGGGAACCCCTACGAGCAGTACTTC. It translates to CASSSTSGNPYEQYF.

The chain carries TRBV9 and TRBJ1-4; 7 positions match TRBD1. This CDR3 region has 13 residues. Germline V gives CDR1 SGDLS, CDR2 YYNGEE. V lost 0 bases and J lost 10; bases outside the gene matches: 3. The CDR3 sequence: CASSVGQGGKLFF. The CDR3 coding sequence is TGTGCCAGCAGCGTAGGACAGGGAGGAAAACTGTTTTTT.

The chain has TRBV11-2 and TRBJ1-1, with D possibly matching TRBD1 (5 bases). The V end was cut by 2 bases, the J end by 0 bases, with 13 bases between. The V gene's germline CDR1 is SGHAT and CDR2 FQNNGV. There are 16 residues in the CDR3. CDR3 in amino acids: CASSLRGETMNTEAFF. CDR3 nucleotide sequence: TGTGCCAGCAGCTTACGGGGGGAAACCATGAACACTGAAGCTTTCTTT.

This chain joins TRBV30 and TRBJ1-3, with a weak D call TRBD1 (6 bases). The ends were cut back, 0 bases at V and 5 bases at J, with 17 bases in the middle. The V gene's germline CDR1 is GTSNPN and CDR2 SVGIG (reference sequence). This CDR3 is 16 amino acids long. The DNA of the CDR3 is TGTGCCTGGAGTGTAACCGAGGGGGGAATTCGAAACACCATATATTTT. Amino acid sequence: CAWSVTEGGIRNTIYF.

CDR3 in amino acids: CASRSGRPPYEQYF. The DNA for the CDR3 is TGTGCCAGCAGGAGCGGGAGGCCACCCTACGAGCAGTACTTC. The rearrangement uses TRBV28 and TRBJ2-7; 9 bases are a match to TRBD2. Germline V lookup: CDR1 MDHEN, CDR2 SYDVKM. V was clipped by 6 bases and J by 2 bases; unmatched bases: 5. The CDR3 is 14 amino acids. Variable domain in full (rest from reference TRBV28 and TRBJ2-7): DVKVTQSSRYLVKRTGEKVFLECVQDMDHENMFWYRQDPGLGLRLIYFSYDVKMKEKGDIPEGYSVSREKKERFSLILESASTNQTSMYLCASRSGRPPYEQYFGPGTRLTVT.

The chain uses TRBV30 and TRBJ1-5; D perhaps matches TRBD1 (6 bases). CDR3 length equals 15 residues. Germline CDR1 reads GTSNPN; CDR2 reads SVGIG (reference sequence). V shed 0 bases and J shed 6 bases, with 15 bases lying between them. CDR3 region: CAWSVPYRVGQPQHF. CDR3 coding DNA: TGTGCCTGGAGTGTACCTTACAGGGTGGGTCAGCCCCAGCATTTT. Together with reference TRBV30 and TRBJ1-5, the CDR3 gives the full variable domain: SQTIHQWPATLVQPVGSPLSLECTVEGTSNPNLYWYRQAAGRGLQLLFYSVGIGQISSEVPQNLSASRPQDRQFILSSKKLLLSDSGFYLCAWSVPYRVGQPQHFGDGTRLSIL.

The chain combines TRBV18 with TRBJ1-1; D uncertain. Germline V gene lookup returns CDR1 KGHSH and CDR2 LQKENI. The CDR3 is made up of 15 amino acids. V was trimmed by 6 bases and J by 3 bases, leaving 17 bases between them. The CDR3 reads CASSSSVKADTEAFF. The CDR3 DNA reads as TGTGCCAGCTCCTCCTCGGTCAAGGCGGACACTGAAGCTTTCTTT.

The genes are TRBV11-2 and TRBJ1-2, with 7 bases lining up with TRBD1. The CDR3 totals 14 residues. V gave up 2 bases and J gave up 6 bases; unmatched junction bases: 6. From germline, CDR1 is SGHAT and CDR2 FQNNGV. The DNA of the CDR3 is TGTGCCAGCAGCTTAACCGGACAGGAGGATGGCTACACCTTC. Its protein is CASSLTGQEDGYTF.

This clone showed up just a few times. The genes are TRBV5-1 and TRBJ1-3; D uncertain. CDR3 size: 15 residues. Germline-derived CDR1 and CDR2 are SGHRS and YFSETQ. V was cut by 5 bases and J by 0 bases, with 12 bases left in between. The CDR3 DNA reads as TGCGCCAGCAGAGGGCCGGGTAGCTCTGGAAACACCATATATTTT. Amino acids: CASRGPGSSGNTIYF.

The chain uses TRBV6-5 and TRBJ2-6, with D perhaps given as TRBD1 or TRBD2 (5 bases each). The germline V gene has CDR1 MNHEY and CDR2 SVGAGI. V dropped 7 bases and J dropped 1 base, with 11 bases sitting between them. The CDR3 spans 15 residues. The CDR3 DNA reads TGTGCCAGCACTCCGGGGCAATCTGGGGCCAACGTCCTGACTTTC. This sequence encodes CASTPGQSGANVLTF.

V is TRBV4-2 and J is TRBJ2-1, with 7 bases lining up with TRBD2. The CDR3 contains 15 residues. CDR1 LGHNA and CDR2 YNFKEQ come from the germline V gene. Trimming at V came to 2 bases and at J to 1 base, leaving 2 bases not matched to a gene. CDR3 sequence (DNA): TGTGCCAGCAGCCAACTAGCGGCTTCCTACAATGAGCAGTTCTTC. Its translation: CASSQLAASYNEQFF.

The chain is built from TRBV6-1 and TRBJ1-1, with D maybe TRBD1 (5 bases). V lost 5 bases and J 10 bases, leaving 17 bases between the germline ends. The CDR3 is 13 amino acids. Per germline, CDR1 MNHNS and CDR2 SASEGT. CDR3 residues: CASSPGGNALAFF. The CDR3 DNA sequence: TGTGCCAGCAGTCCGGGGGGTAACGCTCTAGCTTTCTTT.

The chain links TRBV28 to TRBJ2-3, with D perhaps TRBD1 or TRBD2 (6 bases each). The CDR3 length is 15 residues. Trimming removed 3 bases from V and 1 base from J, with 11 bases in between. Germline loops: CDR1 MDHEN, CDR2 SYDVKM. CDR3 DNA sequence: TGTGCCAGCAGTTTTGGAGGGGGTCGCACAGATACGCAGTATTTT. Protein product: CASSFGGGRTDTQYF.

The CDR3 DNA reads TGTGCCAGCAGTTACTCGTCTCGGACGAACTATGGCTACACCTTC. Translating gives CASSYSSRTNYGYTF. The chain joins TRBV6-5 to TRBJ1-2, with D uncertain. With 0 bases removed from V and 2 bases from J, the gap between germline ends came to 10 bases. CDR3 length: 15 amino acids. Germline lookup yields CDR1 MNHEY and CDR2 SVGAGI.

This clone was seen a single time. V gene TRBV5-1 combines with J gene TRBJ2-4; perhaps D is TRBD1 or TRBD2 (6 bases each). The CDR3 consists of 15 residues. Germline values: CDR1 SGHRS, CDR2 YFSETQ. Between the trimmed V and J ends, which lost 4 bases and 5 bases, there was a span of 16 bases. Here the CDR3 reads CASSGGGFLENIQYF. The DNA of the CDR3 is TGCGCCAGCAGCGGAGGGGGATTCCTCGAAAACATTCAGTACTTC.

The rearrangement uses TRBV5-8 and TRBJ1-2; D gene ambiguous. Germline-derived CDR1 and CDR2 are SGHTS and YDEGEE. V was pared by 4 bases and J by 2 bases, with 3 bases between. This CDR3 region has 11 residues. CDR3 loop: CASSSNYGYTF. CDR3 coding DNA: TGTGCCAGCAGCAGCAACTATGGCTACACCTTC.

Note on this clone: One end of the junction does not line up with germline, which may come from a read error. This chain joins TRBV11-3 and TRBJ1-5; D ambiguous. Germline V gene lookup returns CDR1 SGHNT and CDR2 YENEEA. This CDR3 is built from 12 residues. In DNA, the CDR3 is TGTGCCGGTAGCAGTTTATTTTCGGGGAGGGATTTT. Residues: CAGSSLFSGRDF.

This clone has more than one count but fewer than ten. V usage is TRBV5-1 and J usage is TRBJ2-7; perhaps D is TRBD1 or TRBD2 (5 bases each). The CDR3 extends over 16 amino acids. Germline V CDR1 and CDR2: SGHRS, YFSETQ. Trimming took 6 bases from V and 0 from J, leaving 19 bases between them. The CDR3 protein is CASKTGGGLSSYEQYF. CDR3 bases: TGCGCCAGCAAGACCGGTGGGGGTCTTAGCTCCTACGAGCAGTACTTC. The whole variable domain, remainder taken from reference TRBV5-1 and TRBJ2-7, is KAGVTQTPRYLIKTRGQQVTLSCSPISGHRSVSWYQQTPGQGLQFLFEYFSETQRNKGNFPGRFSGRQFSNSRSEMNVSTLELGDSALYLCASKTGGGLSSYEQYFGPGTRLTVT.